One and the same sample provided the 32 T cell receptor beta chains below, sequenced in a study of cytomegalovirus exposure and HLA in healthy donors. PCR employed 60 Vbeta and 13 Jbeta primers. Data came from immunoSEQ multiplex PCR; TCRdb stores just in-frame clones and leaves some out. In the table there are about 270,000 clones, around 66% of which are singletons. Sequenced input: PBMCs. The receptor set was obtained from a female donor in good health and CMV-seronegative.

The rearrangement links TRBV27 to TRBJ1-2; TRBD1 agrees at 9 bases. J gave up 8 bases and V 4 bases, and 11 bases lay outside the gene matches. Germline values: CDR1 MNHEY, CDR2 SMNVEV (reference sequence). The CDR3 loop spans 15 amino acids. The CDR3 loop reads CASSSMTGGLDGYTF. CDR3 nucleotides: TGTGCCAGCAGTTCCATGACAGGGGGATTGGACGGCTACACCTTC.

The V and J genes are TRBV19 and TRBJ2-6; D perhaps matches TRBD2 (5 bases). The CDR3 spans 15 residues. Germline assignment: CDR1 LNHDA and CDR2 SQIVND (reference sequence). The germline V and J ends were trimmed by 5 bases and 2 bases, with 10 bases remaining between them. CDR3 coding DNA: TGTGCCAGTAGTCCCGGGATTGCTGGGGCCAACGTCCTGACTTTC. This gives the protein CASSPGIAGANVLTF.

The CDR3 region has the DNA TGTGCCAGCAGCTTGGCGGGGACTTCGGGCTACACCTTC. This gives the protein CASSLAGTSGYTF. V usage is TRBV5-6 and J usage is TRBJ1-2; D perhaps matches TRBD1 (5 bases). V dropped 0 bases and J dropped 8 bases, with 11 bases sitting between them. The CDR3 length is 13 residues. The germline CDR1 and CDR2 sequences are SGHDT and YYEEEE.

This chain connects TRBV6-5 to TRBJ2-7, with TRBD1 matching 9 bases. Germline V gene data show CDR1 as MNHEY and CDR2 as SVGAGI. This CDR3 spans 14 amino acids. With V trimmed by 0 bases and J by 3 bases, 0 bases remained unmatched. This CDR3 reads CASSYSGQGYEQYF. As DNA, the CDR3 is TGTGCCAGCAGTTACTCGGGACAGGGCTACGAGCAGTACTTC.

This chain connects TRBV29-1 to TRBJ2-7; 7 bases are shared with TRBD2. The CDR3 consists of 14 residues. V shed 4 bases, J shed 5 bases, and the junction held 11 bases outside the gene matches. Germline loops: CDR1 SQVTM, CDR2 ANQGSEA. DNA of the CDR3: TGCAGCGTTGGGGGCGGGAGATCAGCCGACGAGCAGTACTTC. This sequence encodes CSVGGGRSADEQYF.

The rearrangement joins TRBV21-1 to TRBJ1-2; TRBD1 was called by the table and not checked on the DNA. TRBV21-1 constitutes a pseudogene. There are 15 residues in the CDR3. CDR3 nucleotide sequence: TGTGCCAGCAGCAAAGGGGACAGGCGGAACTATGGCTACACCTTC. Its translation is CASSKGDRRNYGYTF.

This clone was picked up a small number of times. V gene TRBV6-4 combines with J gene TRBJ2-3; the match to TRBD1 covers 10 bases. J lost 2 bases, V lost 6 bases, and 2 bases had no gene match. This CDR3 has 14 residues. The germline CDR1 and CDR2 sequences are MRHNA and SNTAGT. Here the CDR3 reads CASRGTGATDTQYF. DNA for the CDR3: TGTGCCAGCAGGGGGACAGGGGCCACAGATACGCAGTATTTT.

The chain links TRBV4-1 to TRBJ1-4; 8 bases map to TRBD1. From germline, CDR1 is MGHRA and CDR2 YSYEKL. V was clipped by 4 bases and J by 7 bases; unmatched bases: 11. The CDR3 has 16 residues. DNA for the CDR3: TGCGCCAGCAGCCCCCAGGGTCAGGGGGCTATTGAAAAACTGTTTTTT. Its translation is CASSPQGQGAIEKLFF.

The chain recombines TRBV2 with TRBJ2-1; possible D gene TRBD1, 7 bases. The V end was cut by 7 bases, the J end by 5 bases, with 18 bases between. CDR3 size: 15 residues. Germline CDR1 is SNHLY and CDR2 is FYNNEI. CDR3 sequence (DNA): TGTGCCAGCAAAGGGAGCCAGGGGGGCCACAATGAGCAGTTCTTC. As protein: CASKGSQGGHNEQFF.

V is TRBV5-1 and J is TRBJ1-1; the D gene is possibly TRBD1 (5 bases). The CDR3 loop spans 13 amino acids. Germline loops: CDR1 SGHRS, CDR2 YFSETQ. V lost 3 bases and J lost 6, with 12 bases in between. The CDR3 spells CASSWGTLAEAFF. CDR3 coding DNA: TGCGCCAGCAGCTGGGGGACTCTCGCTGAAGCTTTCTTT.

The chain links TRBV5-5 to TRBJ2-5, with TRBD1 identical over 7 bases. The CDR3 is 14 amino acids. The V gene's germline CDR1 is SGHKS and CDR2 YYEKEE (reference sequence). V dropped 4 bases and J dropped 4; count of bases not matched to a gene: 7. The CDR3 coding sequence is TGTGCCAGCAGCGTGGATTGGGACAGAGAGACCCAGTACTTC. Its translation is CASSVDWDRETQYF.

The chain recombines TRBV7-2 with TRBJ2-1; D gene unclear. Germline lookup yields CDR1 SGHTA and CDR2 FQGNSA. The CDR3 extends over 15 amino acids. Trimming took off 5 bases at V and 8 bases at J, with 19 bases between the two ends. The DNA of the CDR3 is TGTGCCAGCAGCGCCGTAACGGGTATAGGCGATGAGCAGTTCTTC. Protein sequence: CASSAVTGIGDEQFF.

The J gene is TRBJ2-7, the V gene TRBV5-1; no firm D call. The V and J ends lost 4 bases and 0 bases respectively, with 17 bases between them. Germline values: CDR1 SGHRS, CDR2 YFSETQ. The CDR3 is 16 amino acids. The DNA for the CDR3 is TGCGCCAGCAGCCCCCCTTCCCCCAGGAACTCCTACGAGCAGTACTTC. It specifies CASSPPSPRNSYEQYF. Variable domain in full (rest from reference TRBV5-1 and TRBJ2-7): KAGVTQTPRYLIKTRGQQVTLSCSPISGHRSVSWYQQTPGQGLQFLFEYFSETQRNKGNFPGRFSGRQFSNSRSEMNVSTLELGDSALYLCASSPPSPRNSYEQYFGPGTRLTVT.

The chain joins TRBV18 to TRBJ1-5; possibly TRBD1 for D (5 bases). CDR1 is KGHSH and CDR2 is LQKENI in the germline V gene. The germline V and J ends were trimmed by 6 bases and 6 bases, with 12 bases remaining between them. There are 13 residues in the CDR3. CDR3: CASSRGATQPQHF. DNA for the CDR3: TGTGCCAGCTCCCGCGGGGCAACTCAGCCCCAGCATTTT.

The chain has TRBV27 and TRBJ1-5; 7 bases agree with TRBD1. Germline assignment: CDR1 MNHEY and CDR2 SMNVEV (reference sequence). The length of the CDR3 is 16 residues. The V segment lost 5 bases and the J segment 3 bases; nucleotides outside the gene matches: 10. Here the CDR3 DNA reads TGTGCCAGCAGTCTCAATTCCGGGACAGCCAATCAGCCCCAGCATTTT. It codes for CASSLNSGTANQPQHF.

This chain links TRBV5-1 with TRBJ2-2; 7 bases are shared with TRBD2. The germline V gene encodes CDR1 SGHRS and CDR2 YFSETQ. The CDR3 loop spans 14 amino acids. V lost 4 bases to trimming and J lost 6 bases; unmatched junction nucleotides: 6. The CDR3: CASSVGGIPGELFF. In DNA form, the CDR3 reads TGCGCCAGCAGCGTGGGAGGGATCCCCGGGGAGCTGTTTTTT.

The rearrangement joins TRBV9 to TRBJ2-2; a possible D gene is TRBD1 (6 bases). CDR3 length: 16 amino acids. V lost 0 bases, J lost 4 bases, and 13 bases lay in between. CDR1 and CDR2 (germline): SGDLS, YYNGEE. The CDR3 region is CASSVVPTGTTGELFF. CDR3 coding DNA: TGTGCCAGCAGCGTAGTCCCCACAGGGACCACCGGGGAGCTGTTTTTT.

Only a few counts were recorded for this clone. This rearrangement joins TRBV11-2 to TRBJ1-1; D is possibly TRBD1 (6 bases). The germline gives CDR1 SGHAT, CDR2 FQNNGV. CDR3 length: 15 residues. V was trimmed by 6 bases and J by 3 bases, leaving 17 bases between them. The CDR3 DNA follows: TGTGCCAGCAGACCGGGGGGCGTTCGGGACACTGAAGCTTTCTTT. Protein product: CASRPGGVRDTEAFF.

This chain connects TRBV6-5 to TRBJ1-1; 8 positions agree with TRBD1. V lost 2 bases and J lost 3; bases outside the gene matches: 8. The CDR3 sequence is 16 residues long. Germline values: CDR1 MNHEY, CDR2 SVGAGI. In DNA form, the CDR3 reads TGTGCCAGCAGTTACGGGGGAGCAGGGGGCCACACTGAAGCTTTCTTT. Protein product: CASSYGGAGGHTEAFF.

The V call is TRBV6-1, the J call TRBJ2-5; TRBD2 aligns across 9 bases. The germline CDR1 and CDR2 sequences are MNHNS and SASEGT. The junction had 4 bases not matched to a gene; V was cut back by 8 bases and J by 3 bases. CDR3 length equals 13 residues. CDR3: CASASGVEETQYF. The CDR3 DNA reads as TGTGCCAGCGCTAGCGGGGTTGAAGAGACCCAGTACTTC.

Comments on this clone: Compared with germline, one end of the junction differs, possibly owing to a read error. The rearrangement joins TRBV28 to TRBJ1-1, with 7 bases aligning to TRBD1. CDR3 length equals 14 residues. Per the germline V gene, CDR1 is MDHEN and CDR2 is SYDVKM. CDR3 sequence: CASSFQGGNIEAFF. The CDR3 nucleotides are TGTGCCAGCAGTTTCCAGGGGGGAAACATTGAAGCTTTCTTT.

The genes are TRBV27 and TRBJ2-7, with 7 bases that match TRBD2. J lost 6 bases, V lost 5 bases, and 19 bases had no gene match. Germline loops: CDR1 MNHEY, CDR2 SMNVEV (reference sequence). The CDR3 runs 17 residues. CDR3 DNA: TGTGCCAGCAGTCGGGCCTGGGCGGGAGTAAAAACGGGCGAGCAGTACTTC. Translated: CASSRAWAGVKTGEQYF.

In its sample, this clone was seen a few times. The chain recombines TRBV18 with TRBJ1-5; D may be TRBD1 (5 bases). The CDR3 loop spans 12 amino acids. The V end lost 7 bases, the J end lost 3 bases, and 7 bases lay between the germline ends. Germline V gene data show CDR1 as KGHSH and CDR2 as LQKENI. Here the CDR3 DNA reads TGTGCCAGCTTCAGGGACAATCAGCCCCAGCATTTT. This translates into CASFRDNQPQHF.

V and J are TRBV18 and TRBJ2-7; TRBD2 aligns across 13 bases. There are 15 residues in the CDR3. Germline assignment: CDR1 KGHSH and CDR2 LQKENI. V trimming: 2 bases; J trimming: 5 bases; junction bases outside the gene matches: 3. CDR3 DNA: TGTGCCAGCTCACCAACCGGACTAGCGGGAGACGAGCAGTACTTC. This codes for CASSPTGLAGDEQYF.

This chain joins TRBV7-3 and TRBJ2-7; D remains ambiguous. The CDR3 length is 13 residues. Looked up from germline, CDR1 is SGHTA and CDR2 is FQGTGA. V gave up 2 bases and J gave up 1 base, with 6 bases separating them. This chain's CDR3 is CASSLFISYEQYF. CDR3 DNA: TGTGCCAGCAGCTTATTTATTTCCTACGAGCAGTACTTC.

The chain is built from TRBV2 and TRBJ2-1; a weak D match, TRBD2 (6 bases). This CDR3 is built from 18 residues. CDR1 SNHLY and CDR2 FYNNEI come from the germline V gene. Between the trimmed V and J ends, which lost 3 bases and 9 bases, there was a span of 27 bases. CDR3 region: CASSDPMFGGVGFTEQFF. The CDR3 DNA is TGTGCCAGCAGTGACCCTATGTTCGGGGGAGTCGGCTTTACTGAGCAGTTCTTC.

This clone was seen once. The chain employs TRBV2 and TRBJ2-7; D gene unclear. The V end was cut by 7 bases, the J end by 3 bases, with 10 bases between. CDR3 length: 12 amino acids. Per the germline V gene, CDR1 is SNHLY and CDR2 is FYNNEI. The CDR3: CASKYSHYEQYF. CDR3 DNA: TGTGCCAGCAAGTACAGCCACTACGAGCAGTACTTC.

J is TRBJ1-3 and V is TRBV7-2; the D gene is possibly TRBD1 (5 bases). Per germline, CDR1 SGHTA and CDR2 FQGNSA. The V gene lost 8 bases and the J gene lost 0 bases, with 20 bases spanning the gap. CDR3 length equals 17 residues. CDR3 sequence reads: CASRSQARGSSGNTIYF. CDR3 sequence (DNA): TGTGCCAGCCGCTCCCAGGCGCGGGGGTCCTCTGGAAACACCATATATTTT. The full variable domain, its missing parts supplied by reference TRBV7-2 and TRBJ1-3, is GAGVSQSPSNKVTEKGKDVELRCDPISGHTALYWYRQSLGQGLEFLIYFQGNSAPDKSGLPSDRFSAERTGGSVSTLTIQRTQQEDSAVYLCASRSQARGSSGNTIYFGEGSWLTVV.

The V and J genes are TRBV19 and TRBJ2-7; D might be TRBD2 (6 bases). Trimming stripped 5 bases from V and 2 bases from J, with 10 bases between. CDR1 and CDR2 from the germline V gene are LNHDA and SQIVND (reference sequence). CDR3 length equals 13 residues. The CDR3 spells CASSLDYAYEQYF. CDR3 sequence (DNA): TGTGCCAGTAGTTTGGACTACGCCTACGAGCAGTACTTC.

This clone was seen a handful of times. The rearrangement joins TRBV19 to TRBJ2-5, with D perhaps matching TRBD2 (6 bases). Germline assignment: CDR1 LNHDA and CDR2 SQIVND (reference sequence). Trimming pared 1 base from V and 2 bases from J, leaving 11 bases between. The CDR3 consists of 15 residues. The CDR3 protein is CASSIGLGRQETQYF. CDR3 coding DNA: TGTGCCAGTAGTATAGGATTAGGGAGGCAAGAGACCCAGTACTTC.

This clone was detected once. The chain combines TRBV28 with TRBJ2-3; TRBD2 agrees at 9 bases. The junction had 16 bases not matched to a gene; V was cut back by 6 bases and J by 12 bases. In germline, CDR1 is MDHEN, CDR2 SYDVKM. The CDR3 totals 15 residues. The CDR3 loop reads CASSPEGKREEAQYF. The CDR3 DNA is TGTGCCAGCAGCCCCGAGGGGAAGCGGGAGGAGGCACAGTATTTT.

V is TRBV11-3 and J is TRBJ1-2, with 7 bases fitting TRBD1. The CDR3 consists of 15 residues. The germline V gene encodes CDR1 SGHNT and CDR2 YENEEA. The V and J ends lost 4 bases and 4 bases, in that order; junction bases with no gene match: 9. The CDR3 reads CASSSRQGQSYGYTF. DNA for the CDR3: TGTGCCAGCAGCTCCCGACAGGGCCAAAGCTATGGCTACACCTTC.